This TCR beta chain originates from a study of blood T cell repertoires in COVID-19. Study in general: Sample material is recorded as cDNA or gDNA derived from T cells, B-cell-depleted T cells, or PBMCs.

This CDR3 has 13 residues. Germline V CDR1 and CDR2: SGHTA, FQGTGA. Trimming left V 6 bases short and J 9 bases short, with 12 bases between. Libraries were prepared by immunoSEQ multiplex PCR; TCRdb keeps only in-frame clonotypes and omits some of them. The sample consists of around 300,000 clones, about 82% of them appearing once. The clonotype originates from a human donor in a cohort sampled during active COVID-19. Sequenced input: peripheral blood. The chain uses TRBV7-3 and TRBJ1-6; D might be TRBD1 (5 bases). DNA for the CDR3: TGTGCCAGCAGACAAGGGGCAGGTTCACCCCTCCACTTT. The encoded protein is CASRQGAGSPLHF.